These 24 T cell receptor beta chains share one sample of origin, sequenced in a study of monozygotic twins with inflammatory bowel disease. TCRdb re-called the 5' RACE reads and gives one entry per CDR3 protein, without DNA. The sample includes over 200,000 distinct CDR3 sequences. The specimen sequenced was blood. The receptors come from a human donor with ulcerative colitis or Crohn's disease, or a healthy co-twin of an affected twin (not recorded which).

The chain recombines TRBV3-1 with TRBJ2-4; the D call of TRBD1 rests on TCRdb alone, since no DNA is present to check it. The CDR3 runs to 14 residues. Germline-derived CDR1 and CDR2 are LGHDT and YNNKEL (reference sequence). The chain's CDR3 is CASLRDRPKNIQYF.

The V gene is TRBV5-1, the J gene TRBJ1-1; TCRdb's D call, TRBD1, is unchecked because there is no DNA. CDR1 and CDR2 from the germline V gene are SGHRS and YFSETQ. The CDR3 has 14 amino acids. The CDR3 here is CASRWGSGDTEAFF.

This chain joins TRBV7-7 and TRBJ2-5; TCRdb's D call of TRBD2 is untestable without DNA. Germline V CDR1 and CDR2: SSHAT, FNYEAQ (reference sequence). The CDR3 runs to 14 residues. The CDR3 reads CASSITRTSETQYF.

V is TRBV7-2 and J is TRBJ2-7. CDR1 and CDR2 from the germline V gene are SGHTA and FQGNSA. The CDR3 loop spans 11 amino acids. The CDR3 is CASSPAYEQYF. Supplemented by reference TRBV7-2 and TRBJ2-7, the full variable domain reads GAGVSQSPSNKVTEKGKDVELRCDPISGHTALYWYRQSLGQGLEFLIYFQGNSAPDKSGLPSDRFSAERTGGSVSTLTIQRTQQEDSAVYLCASSPAYEQYFGPGTRLTVT.

This chain links TRBV7-9 with TRBJ2-7; TCRdb's D call, TRBD2, is unchecked because there is no DNA. This CDR3 contains 15 residues. Germline V gives CDR1 SEHNR, CDR2 FQNEAQ (reference sequence). The CDR3 protein is CASSLGGLAELEQYF.

The chain has TRBV18 and TRBJ2-7. The CDR3 runs 15 residues. The germline CDR1 and CDR2 sequences are KGHSH and LQKENI. CDR3 protein: CASSPEPTRFYEQYF.

The chain carries TRBV18 and TRBJ1-2; the D gene TCRdb calls, TRBD1, cannot be checked with no DNA. From germline, CDR1 is KGHSH and CDR2 LQKENI. The CDR3 runs to 15 residues. The CDR3 protein is CASSPPTGPNYGYTF.

CDR3 residues: CASSQPAPPAGDSKYF. The chain joins TRBV7-9 to TRBJ2-5; the TCRdb call, TRBD1, lacks DNA for checking. The CDR3 covers 16 residues. Germline CDR1 reads SEHNR; CDR2 reads FQNEAQ (reference sequence).

The V gene is TRBV4-2, the J gene TRBJ2-3; the TCRdb call, TRBD1, lacks DNA for checking. From germline, CDR1 is LGHNA and CDR2 YNFKEQ. This CDR3 region has 16 residues. CDR3: CASSQGTGRRTDTQYF.

The chain has TRBV11-2 and TRBJ1-4; lacking DNA, the TRBD1 call made by TCRdb goes unchecked. The CDR3 runs 15 residues. Germline V gene data show CDR1 as SGHAT and CDR2 as FQNNGV. Here the CDR3 reads CASSRSTGPNEKLFF.

The genes are TRBV18 and TRBJ2-2; TCRdb names TRBD1, which stays unverified in the absence of DNA. This CDR3 contains 15 residues. Germline loops: CDR1 KGHSH, CDR2 LQKENI. CDR3: CASSPQGHRTGELFF.

The chain employs TRBV19 and TRBJ2-6. CDR1 and CDR2 from the germline V gene are LNHDA and SQIVND (reference sequence). The CDR3 is made up of 15 amino acids. The CDR3 loop reads CASSILQSGANVLTF.

V gene TRBV12-3 or TRBV12-4 combines with J gene TRBJ1-5; with no DNA, the TCRdb D assignment of TRBD1 cannot be verified. This CDR3 is 14 amino acids long. The CDR3 here is CASSPTGFDQPQHF.

The V and J genes are TRBV27 and TRBJ2-7; TCRdb's D call, TRBD2, is unchecked because there is no DNA. Germline CDR1 MNHEY, CDR2 SMNVEV (reference sequence). The CDR3 has 16 residues. The CDR3 sequence is CASSQERTSGFYEQYF.

The chain has TRBV6-6 and TRBJ2-2; TCRdb reports TRBD1, a call that lacks DNA to check it against. CDR1 and CDR2 (germline): MNHNY, SVGAGI (reference sequence). This CDR3 has 13 amino acids. The CDR3 reads CASSLGDTGELFF.

The chain employs TRBV7-3 and TRBJ1-2; lacking DNA, the TRBD1 call made by TCRdb goes unchecked. The CDR3 is made up of 13 amino acids. Germline loops: CDR1 SGHTA, CDR2 FQGTGA. The CDR3 sequence is CASSTGQGYGYTF.

The CDR3 is CASSLFGQRNEKLFF. The V and J genes are TRBV27 and TRBJ1-4. The germline V gene has CDR1 MNHEY and CDR2 SMNVEV (reference sequence). The CDR3 is made up of 15 amino acids. Using reference TRBV27 and TRBJ1-4 for the parts outside the CDR3, the full variable domain is EAQVTQNPRYLITVTGKKLTVTCSQNMNHEYMSWYRQDPGLGLRQIYYSMNVEVTDKGDVPEGYKVSRKEKRNFPLILESPSPNQTSLYFCASSLFGQRNEKLFFGSGTQLSVL.

V usage is TRBV3-1 and J usage is TRBJ2-1; the TCRdb D gene call, TRBD2, has no DNA to confirm it. Germline assignment: CDR1 LGHDT and CDR2 YNNKEL (reference sequence). The CDR3 length is 16 residues. The CDR3 is CASSPSLAGAYNEQFF.

This chain uses TRBV20-1 with TRBJ2-1; TCRdb lists TRBD1, though no DNA is available to test this call. The CDR3 totals 11 residues. Germline V gene sequence: CDR1 DFQATT, CDR2 SNEGSKA (reference sequence). CDR3 amino acids: CSATDRAEQFF.

The chain couples TRBV5-6 to TRBJ2-7; TCRdb returns TRBD1, unconfirmable since there is no DNA. CDR1 and CDR2 from the germline V gene are SGHDT and YYEEEE. The CDR3 consists of 16 residues. The CDR3 here is CASSLAGVWSSYEQYF.

The rearrangement uses TRBV24-1 and TRBJ2-3. The CDR3 sequence is 14 residues long. Germline V gene lookup returns CDR1 KGHDR and CDR2 SFDVKD. The chain's CDR3 is CATSDSQGTDTQYF.

The V call is TRBV5-1, the J call TRBJ2-5; TCRdb outputs TRBD2, but without DNA this stays unchecked. The CDR3 length is 13 residues. Germline V gene sequence: CDR1 SGHRS, CDR2 YFSETQ. The CDR3 loop reads CASSLRGEETQYF.

The chain joins TRBV15 to TRBJ2-5; there is no DNA to check the TCRdb D call of TRBD1. Germline CDR1 is LNHNV and CDR2 is YYDKDF (reference sequence). The CDR3 has 15 amino acids. CDR3 loop: CATSRDRPPEGTQYF.

The V call is TRBV29-1, the J call TRBJ2-5; the D gene TCRdb calls, TRBD1, cannot be checked with no DNA. CDR1 is SQVTM, CDR2 ANQGSEA, per germline. CDR3 size: 14 residues. This CDR3 is CSVAPTGQQETQYF.